This T cell receptor beta chain was retrieved from a study of shared clonotypes between healthy human individuals. Findings of the study overall: Shared across a few donors were roughly 4.8% of the naive CD4 clonotypes.

Comments on this clone: Its antigen is not identified.

Germline values: CDR1 KGHSH, CDR2 LQKENI. V lost 1 base, J lost 3 bases, and 3 bases stayed unmatched. The CDR3 covers 16 residues. Splitting of CD4+ cells produced CD45RA+ naive and CD45RA-negative memory subsets. Original methodology: Without quality scores, immunoSEQ junctional reads could not be filtered like full-length reads. Clones were sequenced by immunoSEQ multiplex PCR, and TCRdb holds only the in-frame ones, with some missing. The DNA was the basis for D and trimming; V, J and clone size are from that table. The sample carries about 2 million clones, 85% to 95% recorded once. The source is a man younger than 30 in good health. Material: naive CD4+ T cells sorted from blood. Specified subset: CD45RA+ positively selected. The V call is TRBV18, the J call TRBJ2-5; 12 bases match TRBD2. CDR3 sequence reads: CASSPRLAGVKETQYF. The CDR3 DNA reads as TGTGCCAGCTCACCACGACTAGCGGGAGTTAAAGAGACCCAGTACTTC.